This entry lists 18 T cell receptor beta chains sequenced from one sample in a study of lymphopenia after photon versus proton radiotherapy. Clones were sequenced by immunoSEQ multiplex PCR, and TCRdb holds only the in-frame ones, with some missing. The table shows more than 15,000 clones, with just under 85% occurring only once. Sequencing was performed on peripheral blood, taken from a patient treated with photon-based radiotherapy. These TCRs come from a woman aged 45-65 years with pancreatic cancer.

V and J are TRBV18 and TRBJ2-5; no clear D gene. The CDR3 is 11 residues long. Deletions cut 3 bases from V and 5 bases from J, with 4 bases between. Germline CDR1 KGHSH, CDR2 LQKENI. The CDR3 DNA sequence: TGTGCCAGCTCACCGGGTGAGACCCAGTACTTC. It yields the protein CASSPGETQYF.

This chain links TRBV7-3 with TRBJ1-1; TRBD1 is a possible D gene (5 bases). Per germline, CDR1 SGHTA and CDR2 FQGTGA. This CDR3 is built from 15 residues. Between the trimmed V and J ends, which lost 2 bases and 4 bases, there was a span of 14 bases. The DNA for the CDR3 is TGTGCCAGCAGCTTATCGGCAGGGACTTCCACTGAAGCTTTCTTT. Protein product: CASSLSAGTSTEAFF.

This chain links TRBV6-1 with TRBJ2-7, with D possibly being TRBD2 (5 bases). The CDR3 is 14 residues long. Germline CDR1 reads MNHNS; CDR2 reads SASEGT. Trimming shortened V by 4 bases and J by 2 bases, and 12 bases separated the two germline ends. CDR3 bases: TGTGCCAGCAGTGCTCAAGGCGGGCCCTACGAGCAGTACTTC. Amino acids: CASSAQGGPYEQYF.

This clone was counted a single time. The chain employs TRBV5-1 and TRBJ2-5; the match to TRBD2 covers 7 bases. CDR1 and CDR2 (germline): SGHRS, YFSETQ. This CDR3 has 16 amino acids. With V trimmed by 0 bases and J by 2 bases, 7 bases remained unmatched. The CDR3 loop reads CASSLVPGGRQETQYF. CDR3 DNA: TGCGCCAGCAGCTTGGTGCCGGGAGGTCGGCAAGAGACCCAGTACTTC.

The J gene is TRBJ2-7, the V gene TRBV7-9; weak D call: TRBD2 (6 bases). V dropped 2 bases and J dropped 5 bases, with 19 bases sitting between them. Germline loops: CDR1 SEHNR, CDR2 FQNEAQ (reference sequence). There are 16 residues in the CDR3. DNA of the CDR3: TGTGCCAGCAGCTTATCAACGGGTGGGAGGAGGAACGAGCAGTACTTC. Its protein product is CASSLSTGGRRNEQYF.

The chain employs TRBV5-6 and TRBJ2-1; TRBD2 matches 11 bases. Germline V gives CDR1 SGHDT, CDR2 YYEEEE. CDR3 size: 16 residues. J gave up 4 bases and V 4 bases, and 7 bases lay outside the gene matches. In nucleotides, the CDR3 is TGTGCCAGCAGCACCGGCCGACTAGCGGGGTACAATGAGCAGTTCTTC. Translated, it gives CASSTGRLAGYNEQFF. Full variable domain (missing parts from reference TRBV5-6 and TRBJ2-1): DAGVTQSPTHLIKTRGQQVTLRCSPKSGHDTVSWYQQALGQGPQFIFQYYEEEERQRGNFPDRFSGHQFPNYSSELNVNALLLGDSALYLCASSTGRLAGYNEQFFGPGTRLTVL.

The chain is built from TRBV19 and TRBJ2-1; D possibly corresponds to TRBD2 (6 bases). The CDR3 contains 18 residues. CDR1 is LNHDA, CDR2 SQIVND, per germline (reference sequence). The CDR3 sequence: CATQGGRVTSSSYNEQFF. The CDR3 DNA follows: TGTGCGACCCAGGGAGGTCGGGTAACATCCAGCTCCTACAATGAGCAGTTCTTC.

CDR3 protein: CASSFDGGRADTQYF. DNA of the CDR3: TGTGCCAGCAGCTTCGACGGGGGAAGGGCAGATACGCAGTATTTT. The V call is TRBV11-3, the J call TRBJ2-3; tentative D call: TRBD2 (6 bases). Looked up from germline, CDR1 is SGHNT and CDR2 is YENEEA. The CDR3 has 15 residues. The V end lost 3 bases, the J end lost 4 bases, and 14 bases lay between the germline ends. Based on the CDR3 plus reference TRBV11-3 and TRBJ2-3, the full variable domain is EAGVVQSPRYKIIEKKQPVAFWCNPISGHNTLYWYLQNLGQGPELLIRYENEEAVDDSQLPKDRFSAERLKGVDSTLKIQPAELGDSAVYLCASSFDGGRADTQYFGPGTRLTVL.

The chain couples TRBV28 to TRBJ1-5; D is ambiguous. The germline CDR1 and CDR2 sequences are MDHEN and SYDVKM. The CDR3 length is 16 residues. V was shortened by 2 bases and J by 2 bases, with 13 bases between the two germline ends. The CDR3 reads CASSLVGGNGNQPQHF. As DNA, the CDR3 is TGTGCCAGCAGTTTAGTGGGAGGGAATGGCAATCAGCCCCAGCATTTT.

The rearrangement joins TRBV2 to TRBJ2-7; 7 positions agree with TRBD2. This CDR3 has 16 residues. Germline lookup yields CDR1 SNHLY and CDR2 FYNNEI. V gave up 2 bases and J gave up 0 bases; unmatched junction bases: 7. The CDR3 reads CASSEIGLAGSYEQYF. CDR3 nucleotide sequence: TGTGCCAGCAGTGAAATAGGGTTAGCGGGCTCCTACGAGCAGTACTTC.

This sequence joins TRBV9 and TRBJ2-5; 8 bases map to TRBD2. With 4 bases clipped from V and 4 bases from J, the junction kept 9 bases outside the gene matches. CDR1 SGDLS and CDR2 YYNGEE come from the germline V gene. The CDR3 is 15 residues long. Here the CDR3 DNA reads TGTGCCAGCAGCCTCGGGAGGGCCAGGTCAGAGACCCAGTACTTC. As protein: CASSLGRARSETQYF. The whole variable domain, remainder taken from reference TRBV9 and TRBJ2-5, is DSGVTQTPKHLITATGQRVTLRCSPRSGDLSVYWYQQSLDQGLQFLIQYYNGEERAKGNILERFSAQQFPDLHSELNLSSLELGDSALYFCASSLGRARSETQYFGPGTRLLVL.

The chain uses TRBV11-2 and TRBJ2-6; 7 nucleotides match TRBD1. The CDR3 covers 15 residues. Germline CDR1 is SGHAT and CDR2 is FQNNGV. Trimming at V came to 5 bases and at J to 0 bases, leaving 1 base not matched to a gene. The CDR3, as DNA: TGTGCCAGCAGCCGGGACAGCTCTGGGGCCAACGTCCTGACTTTC. This gives the protein CASSRDSSGANVLTF.

This clone was observed a single time. The V gene is TRBV19, the J gene TRBJ2-1, with D hard to call. Germline V gene data show CDR1 as LNHDA and CDR2 as SQIVND (reference sequence). This CDR3 has 12 amino acids. The ends were cut back, 5 bases at V and 7 bases at J, with 9 bases in the middle. CDR3: CASSVSHNEQFF. The CDR3 DNA follows: TGTGCCAGTAGTGTCAGTCATAATGAGCAGTTCTTC.

In its sample, this clone was seen a few times. The chain links TRBV5-8 to TRBJ2-4; 16 positions agree with TRBD2. Germline loops: CDR1 SGHTS, CDR2 YDEGEE. V trimming: 4 bases; J trimming: 2 bases; junction bases outside the gene matches: 9. This CDR3 comprises 19 residues. This CDR3 reads CASSPPGLAGGPTKNIQYF. The CDR3, as DNA: TGTGCCAGCAGCCCCCCGGGACTAGCGGGAGGGCCTACCAAAAACATTCAGTACTTC.

The chain recombines TRBV4-2 with TRBJ1-1; no clear D. V lost 0 bases and J 8 bases, leaving 7 bases between the germline ends. Germline V gives CDR1 LGHNA, CDR2 YNFKEQ. The CDR3 consists of 12 residues. As DNA, the CDR3 is TGTGCCAGCAGCCAAGATCCGGCAGAAGCTTTCTTT. Protein: CASSQDPAEAFF.

This clone is classed as medium-sized. The CDR3 bases are TGTGCCAGCAGCCAAGGGGGGAATGGCTACACCTTC. Translating it yields CASSQGGNGYTF. The chain combines TRBV27 with TRBJ1-2, with D possibly matching TRBD1 (6 bases). The V end lost 6 bases, the J end lost 6 bases, and 11 bases lay between the germline ends. The CDR3 covers 12 residues. Germline V gives CDR1 MNHEY, CDR2 SMNVEV (reference sequence).

The chain uses TRBV28 and TRBJ2-7; 11 positions match TRBD2. V lost 5 bases and J lost 6; bases outside the gene matches: 15. Germline CDR1 MDHEN, CDR2 SYDVKM. CDR3 length: 17 residues. The CDR3, as DNA: TGTGCCAGCAGTCTACAGTGGGGTAGCGGGAGGGCCGTCGAGCAGTACTTC. Translated: CASSLQWGSGRAVEQYF.

The V and J genes are TRBV6-6 and TRBJ1-5; tentatively, D is TRBD1 (5 bases). This CDR3 comprises 14 residues. Germline V gene data show CDR1 as MNHNY and CDR2 as SVGAGI (reference sequence). Trimming cost V 7 bases and J 1 base, with 11 bases left between them. CDR3 nucleotide sequence: TGTGCCAGCAACGGGGGGGGAAGCAATCAGCCCCAGCATTTT. Translation gives CASNGGGSNQPQHF.